The 5 T cell receptor beta chains given below trace back to one sample, sequenced in a study of cytomegalovirus exposure and HLA in healthy donors. PCR employed 60 Vbeta and 13 Jbeta primers. TCRdb's table, derived via immunoSEQ multiplex PCR, lists solely in-frame clones and lacks some. This sample carries some 100,000 clones, 76% of them seen once, and the ten largest clones take about 8%. The sequencing input was PBMCs. The source of these receptors is a woman aged 45-65 years in good health and CMV-seropositive.

The chain uses TRBV6-6 and TRBJ2-2, with D possibly matching TRBD1 (6 bases). Trimming removed 2 bases at V and 0 bases at J, with 7 bases between. The CDR3 spans 15 residues. CDR1 MNHNY and CDR2 SVGAGI come from the germline V gene (reference sequence). The CDR3 nucleotides are TGTGCCAGCAGTTACGGGGGCTCGAACACCGGGGAGCTGTTTTTT. Its translation: CASSYGGSNTGELFF.

This rearrangement joins TRBV18 to TRBJ2-6; 14 positions agree with TRBD2. The CDR3 is 19 amino acids. Germline loops: CDR1 KGHSH, CDR2 LQKENI. Trimming cost V 3 bases and J 4 bases; bases outside gene matches: 8. The CDR3 nucleotides read TGTGCCAGCTCACCCTTGACTAGCGGGGGGGCAGGAGGGGCCAACGTCCTGACTTTC. Protein product: CASSPLTSGGAGGANVLTF.

The chain recombines TRBV4-3 with TRBJ1-2; possibly TRBD1 for D (6 bases). V was trimmed by 0 bases and J by 6 bases, leaving 14 bases between them. The germline V gene encodes CDR1 LGHNA and CDR2 YSLEER. This CDR3 is 15 amino acids long. The CDR3 bases are TGCGCCAGCAGCCAAGATCTACAGGGAAGAGATGGCTACACCTTC. Translated, it gives CASSQDLQGRDGYTF.

The rearrangement joins TRBV5-1 to TRBJ2-1; 10 positions agree with TRBD2. J lost 6 bases, V lost 2 bases, and 11 bases had no gene match. The CDR3 covers 17 residues. From germline, CDR1 is SGHRS and CDR2 YFSETQ. The CDR3 DNA is TGCGCCAGCAGCTTAATGTCTAGCGGGAGAAAGCGCAATGAGCAGTTCTTC. Translated: CASSLMSSGRKRNEQFF.

The chain employs TRBV5-1 and TRBJ1-2, with 10 bases identical to TRBD1. This CDR3 spans 16 amino acids. Germline CDR1 and CDR2: SGHRS and YFSETQ. V lost 4 bases, J lost 4 bases, and 10 bases stayed unmatched. CDR3 DNA sequence: TGCGCCAGCAGCCCGAAGGGACAGGGGACCCCCTATGGCTACACCTTC. Residues: CASSPKGQGTPYGYTF.